These T cell receptor beta chains were read from a single sample in a study of identical twins. TCRdb passed the 5' RACE reads through MiXCR, listing each CDR3 protein once. The table lists a few hundred thousand distinct CDR3 sequences, approximately 17% of them singletons. The specimen was naive T cells sorted from blood. These receptors originate from a man aged 50 to 59 in good health. CDR3s include the opening cysteine and the closing phenylalanine or tryptophan. D genes are given only for firm matches. Size tells how often a clone was seen (once, few, many) or the class of an expanded clone, and some rows leave it out.

clone size: -; J gene: TRBJ2-1; V gene: TRBV20-1; D gene: -; CDR3 protein: CSAPPGTRTNEQFF; CDR3 DNA: TGCAGTGCTCCGCCCGGGACACGGACTAATGAGCAGTTCTTC
clone size: -; J gene: TRBJ2-1; V gene: TRBV7-8; D gene: TRBD2; CDR3 protein: CASRGGDGSYNEQFF; CDR3 DNA: TGTGCCAGCAGGGGGGGGGACGGATCCTACAATGAGCAGTTCTTC
clone size: many; J gene: TRBJ1-1; V gene: TRBV6-1; D gene: TRBD1; CDR3 protein: CASSEFTGGTEAFF; CDR3 DNA: TGTGCCAGCAGTGAATTTACAGGGGGCACTGAAGCTTTCTTT
clone size: few; J gene: TRBJ1-1; V gene: TRBV4-3; D gene: -; CDR3 protein: CASSISLGADTEAFF; CDR3 DNA: TGCGCCAGCAGCATATCCCTTGGGGCTGACACTGAAGCTTTCTTT
clone size: many; J gene: TRBJ1-1; V gene: TRBV7-9; D gene: -; CDR3 protein: CASSPRQVNTEAFF; CDR3 DNA: TGTGCCAGCAGCCCCCGACAGGTAAACACTGAAGCTTTCTTT
clone size: many; J gene: TRBJ2-1; V gene: TRBV11-2; D gene: -; CDR3 protein: CASSLRAESSYNEQFF; CDR3 DNA: TGTGCCAGCAGCTTACGCGCAGAGAGCTCCTACAATGAGCAGTTCTTC
clone size: -; J gene: TRBJ2-7; V gene: TRBV7-7; D gene: TRBD2; CDR3 protein: CASSIGAGVPYEQYF; CDR3 DNA: TGTGCCAGCAGCATCGGAGCGGGAGTCCCCTACGAGCAGTACTTC
clone size: -; J gene: TRBJ1-1; V gene: TRBV12-3/TRBV12-4; D gene: -; CDR3 protein: CASSLKKGSGNTEAFF; CDR3 DNA: TGTGCCAGCAGTTTGAAGAAAGGATCTGGGAACACTGAAGCTTTCTTT
clone size: -; J gene: TRBJ1-2; V gene: TRBV6-5; D gene: -; CDR3 protein: CASSLTPRSSGFQNYGYTF; CDR3 DNA: TGTGCCAGCAGTTTAACCCCGAGGTCCAGTGGTTTCCAAAACTATGGCTACACCTTC
clone size: many; J gene: TRBJ2-7; V gene: TRBV5-1; D gene: TRBD1; CDR3 protein: CASSRETGGVYEQYF; CDR3 DNA: TGCGCCAGCAGCAGAGAGACAGGGGGCGTCTACGAGCAGTACTTC
clone size: -; J gene: TRBJ2-1; V gene: TRBV5-4; D gene: -; CDR3 protein: CASSPGGGGGGEQFF; CDR3 DNA: TGTGCCAGCAGCCCGGGGGGCGGGGGAGGGGGTGAGCAGTTCTTC
clone size: many; J gene: TRBJ2-1; V gene: TRBV29-1; D gene: -; CDR3 protein: CSVTGRLSYNEQFF; CDR3 DNA: TGCAGCGTGACAGGACGTCTCTCCTACAATGAGCAGTTCTTC
clone size: few; J gene: TRBJ2-7; V gene: TRBV6-5; D gene: -; CDR3 protein: CASSYSRDGGGEQYF; CDR3 DNA: TGTGCCAGCAGTTACTCCAGGGACGGAGGAGGCGAGCAGTACTTC
clone size: few; J gene: TRBJ2-4; V gene: TRBV4-2; D gene: TRBD1; CDR3 protein: CASSEKQGAGKNIQYF; CDR3 DNA: TGTGCCAGCAGCGAGAAACAGGGGGCGGGCAAAAACATTCAGTACTTC
clone size: many; J gene: TRBJ2-7; V gene: TRBV6-5; D gene: -; CDR3 protein: CASSYSTGDSYEQYF; CDR3 DNA: TGTGCCAGCAGTTACTCGACTGGCGATTCCTACGAGCAGTACTTC
clone size: -; J gene: TRBJ1-5; V gene: TRBV10-2; D gene: -; CDR3 protein: CASSEREWPQHF; CDR3 DNA: TGCGCCAGCAGTGAAAGGGAATGGCCCCAGCATTTT
clone size: few; J gene: TRBJ2-7; V gene: TRBV20-1; D gene: -; CDR3 protein: CSAISGEQYF; CDR3 DNA: TGCAGTGCTATTTCTGGCGAGCAGTACTTC
clone size: few; J gene: TRBJ2-1; V gene: TRBV5-1; D gene: TRBD2; CDR3 protein: CASSLRAGGGQYNEQFF; CDR3 DNA: TGCGCCAGCAGCTTACGCGCGGGAGGGGGTCAATACAATGAGCAGTTCTTC
clone size: -; J gene: TRBJ2-3; V gene: TRBV13; D gene: TRBD2; CDR3 protein: CASSFTESTGLAGGPGTDTQYF; CDR3 DNA: TGTGCCAGCAGCTTCACCGAGTCCACGGGACTAGCGGGGGGGCCGGGCACAGATACGCAGTATTTT
clone size: -; J gene: TRBJ1-4; V gene: TRBV12-3/TRBV12-4; D gene: -; CDR3 protein: CASSSPTEGATNEKLFF; CDR3 DNA: TGTGCCAGCAGTTCTCCGACAGAAGGCGCAACTAATGAAAAACTGTTTTTT
clone size: many; J gene: TRBJ1-4; V gene: TRBV20-1; D gene: -; CDR3 protein: CSARHEKLFF; CDR3 DNA: TGCAGTGCTCGACATGAAAAACTGTTTTTT
clone size: few; J gene: TRBJ2-7; V gene: TRBV6-5; D gene: -; CDR3 protein: CASSYLQEPSYEQYF; CDR3 DNA: TGTGCCAGCAGTTACTTACAGGAACCCTCCTACGAGCAGTACTTC
clone size: many; J gene: TRBJ2-7; V gene: TRBV3-1; D gene: TRBD2; CDR3 protein: CASSALAGVWYEQYF; CDR3 DNA: TGTGCCAGCAGCGCGCTAGCGGGAGTTTGGTACGAGCAGTACTTC
clone size: many; J gene: TRBJ1-2; V gene: TRBV29-1; D gene: TRBD1; CDR3 protein: CSVNRGGSYGYTF; CDR3 DNA: TGCAGCGTCAACAGGGGGGGAAGCTATGGCTACACCTTC
clone size: -; J gene: TRBJ2-3; V gene: TRBV6-5; D gene: TRBD1; CDR3 protein: CASSYSYRGDATDTQYF; CDR3 DNA: TGTGCCAGCAGTTACTCCTACAGGGGTGACGCTACAGATACGCAGTATTTT
clone size: few; J gene: TRBJ1-1; V gene: TRBV12-3/TRBV12-4; D gene: -; CDR3 protein: CASSLFEVSEAFF; CDR3 DNA: TGTGCCAGCAGTTTATTTGAAGTTTCAGAAGCTTTCTTT
clone size: few; J gene: TRBJ1-4; V gene: TRBV29-1; D gene: -; CDR3 protein: CSVGGSSTNEKLFF; CDR3 DNA: TGCAGCGTTGGCGGGTCATCAACTAATGAAAAACTGTTTTTT
clone size: -; J gene: TRBJ2-3; V gene: TRBV10-3; D gene: TRBD2; CDR3 protein: CAISEGSGRSGADTQYF; CDR3 DNA: TGTGCCATCAGTGAGGGTAGCGGGAGGTCAGGGGCAGATACGCAGTATTTT
clone size: few; J gene: TRBJ1-5; V gene: TRBV6-2/TRBV6-3; D gene: -; CDR3 protein: CASSSPHRPLSNQPQHF; CDR3 DNA: TGTGCCAGCAGTTCTCCCCACAGACCCCTTAGCAATCAGCCCCAGCATTTT
clone size: -; J gene: TRBJ2-1; V gene: TRBV20-1; D gene: -; CDR3 protein: CSARGRASRNEQFF; CDR3 DNA: TGCAGTGCTAGGGGGAGAGCGAGCAGGAATGAGCAGTTCTTC
clone size: few; J gene: TRBJ2-1; V gene: TRBV7-9; D gene: -; CDR3 protein: CASSTRVLSNNEQFF; CDR3 DNA: TGTGCCAGCAGCACCCGGGTCCTCTCGAACAATGAGCAGTTCTTC
clone size: -; J gene: TRBJ2-2; V gene: TRBV5-1; D gene: -; CDR3 protein: CASSLAEAGSPGELFF; CDR3 DNA: TGCGCCAGCAGCTTGGCCGAGGCAGGCTCGCCCGGGGAGCTGTTTTTT
clone size: many; J gene: TRBJ2-7; V gene: TRBV20-1; D gene: -; CDR3 protein: CSGSAGSYEQYF; CDR3 DNA: TGCAGTGGTTCGGCGGGCTCCTACGAGCAGTACTTC
clone size: few; J gene: TRBJ2-7; V gene: TRBV12-3/TRBV12-4; D gene: TRBD1; CDR3 protein: CASSLLSGQPYEQYF; CDR3 DNA: TGTGCCAGCAGTTTACTCTCGGGACAGCCCTACGAGCAGTACTTC
clone size: few; J gene: TRBJ2-5; V gene: TRBV20-1; D gene: -; CDR3 protein: CSARDPAQETQYF; CDR3 DNA: TGCAGTGCTAGAGATCCGGCTCAGGAGACCCAGTACTTC
clone size: many; J gene: TRBJ2-7; V gene: TRBV3-1; D gene: -; CDR3 protein: CASSQVGGLVSYEQYF; CDR3 DNA: TGTGCCAGCAGCCAAGTTGGGGGACTGGTCTCCTACGAGCAGTACTTC
clone size: -; J gene: TRBJ2-4; V gene: TRBV4-1; D gene: TRBD2; CDR3 protein: CASSQWIGGDLAKNIQYF; CDR3 DNA: TGCGCCAGCAGCCAATGGATCGGGGGGGACCTAGCCAAAAACATTCAGTACTTC